Following are 10 T cell receptor beta chains from one sample sequenced in a study of T cells in Graves' hyperthyroidism and ophthalmopathy. RNA transcripts provided the source from which TCR beta CDR3 regions were amplified. HTBI primers were the set used in a first-round RT-PCR of the TCR CDR3. TCRdb fed the multiplex PCR reads into MiXCR, producing one record per CDR3 protein. The sample contains 480,000 or so distinct CDR3 sequences, 46% of which appear only once. Sequencing was done on a sample of peripheral blood or thyroid tissue (not recorded which). These receptors were obtained from an adult woman with Graves' disease, either hyperthyroidism or ophthalmopathy (not recorded which).

The chain recombines TRBV2 with TRBJ2-7; D is unclear. Germline V lookup: CDR1 SNHLY, CDR2 FYNNEI. There are 13 residues in the CDR3. Trimming removed 6 bases from V and 3 bases from J, with 12 bases in between. The CDR3 coding sequence is TGTGCCAGCAGACCAAGGGTGGGCTACGAGCAGTACTTC. This codes for CASRPRVGYEQYF. Based on the CDR3 plus reference TRBV2 and TRBJ2-7, the full variable domain is EPEVTQTPSHQVTQMGQEVILRCVPISNHLYFYWYRQILGQKVEFLVSFYNNEISEKSEIFDDQFSVERPDGSNFTLKIRSTKLEDSAMYFCASRPRVGYEQYFGPGTRLTVT.

This clonotype was counted ten times or more. The rearrangement links TRBV5-5 to TRBJ1-2, with D possibly TRBD1 on 6 matching bases. Trimming shortened V by 4 bases and J by 4 bases, and 17 bases separated the two germline ends. The CDR3 is 15 residues long. Germline lookup yields CDR1 SGHKS and CDR2 YYEKEE (reference sequence). CDR3 in DNA: TGTGCCAGCAGCCCCAACTCCGGGGGCAGCTATGGCTACACCTTC. Protein sequence: CASSPNSGGSYGYTF.

This clonotype showed up just a few times. This rearrangement joins TRBV15 to TRBJ1-4; 7 bases fit TRBD1. Losses at the gene ends were 1 base for V and 3 bases for J; bases not matched to a gene: 2. The CDR3 contains 15 residues. Per germline, CDR1 LNHNV and CDR2 YYDKDF (reference sequence). CDR3 region: CATSRVRGANEKLFF. Here the CDR3 DNA reads TGTGCCACCAGCAGAGTCAGGGGGGCTAATGAAAAACTGTTTTTT.

This clonotype has at least ten counts. The genes are TRBV6-1 and TRBJ2-5; D not resolved. Germline CDR1 and CDR2: MNHNS and SASEGT. Trimming pared 7 bases from V and 5 bases from J, leaving 17 bases between. The CDR3 consists of 14 residues. This CDR3 reads CASTASLPTETQYF. CDR3 sequence (DNA): TGTGCCAGCACGGCTTCCCTCCCTACGGAGACCCAGTACTTC.

The CDR3 loop reads CASSGFLGEQYF. CDR3 bases: TGCGCCAGCAGTGGTTTTTTGGGCGAGCAGTACTTC. This chain uses TRBV10-1 with TRBJ2-7; D is undetermined. The germline gives CDR1 WNHNN, CDR2 SYGVQD (reference sequence). The V end was cut by 4 bases, the J end by 6 bases, with 10 bases between. This CDR3 comprises 12 residues.

The chain combines TRBV29-1 with TRBJ1-4, with 8 bases matching TRBD1. The germline gives CDR1 SQVTM, CDR2 ANQGSEA. CDR3 length equals 14 residues. The V segment lost 3 bases and the J segment 2 bases; nucleotides outside the gene matches: 2. DNA for the CDR3: TGCAGCGTTGAGGACAGGGCTACTAATGAAAAACTGTTTTTT. It is translated as CSVEDRATNEKLFF.

The rearrangement joins TRBV29-1 to TRBJ2-7; 8 nucleotides match TRBD2. CDR1 and CDR2 from the germline V gene are SQVTM and ANQGSEA. V shed 8 bases, J shed 0 bases, and the junction held 6 bases outside the gene matches. The CDR3 totals 13 residues. The CDR3 region has the DNA TGCAGCAGTTTAGCGGGAACCTCCTACGAGCAGTACTTC. Translated: CSSLAGTSYEQYF.

This sequence joins TRBV5-1 and TRBJ2-5; 7 bases agree with TRBD1. The CDR3 spans 14 residues. V shed 4 bases, J shed 3 bases, and the junction held 6 bases outside the gene matches. CDR1 and CDR2 (germline): SGHRS, YFSETQ. The CDR3 coding sequence is TGCGCCAGCAGCCAAACCGGGACAGAAGAGACCCAGTACTTC. This codes for CASSQTGTEETQYF.

This clonotype occurred many times. V gene TRBV19 combines with J gene TRBJ2-7, with D possibly matching TRBD2 (6 bases). From germline, CDR1 is LNHDA and CDR2 SQIVND (reference sequence). This CDR3 region has 11 residues. V was shortened by 3 bases and J by 10 bases, with 10 bases between the two germline ends. CDR3 amino acids: CASSISGVQYF. The CDR3 DNA reads as TGTGCCAGTAGTATTTCGGGAGTTCAGTACTTC.

This clonotype was observed once. This chain uses TRBV2 with TRBJ2-2; 10 nucleotides match TRBD2. CDR1 SNHLY and CDR2 FYNNEI come from the germline V gene. V dropped 8 bases and J dropped 3; count of bases not matched to a gene: 12. The CDR3 extends over 17 amino acids. The CDR3 region has the DNA TGTGCCAGCTCACGAAGCGGGAGGGCCTTGGACACCGGGGAGCTGTTTTTT. Protein product: CASSRSGRALDTGELFF.